The 22 T cell receptor beta chains in this list originate from one sample, sequenced in a study of cytomegalovirus exposure and HLA in healthy donors. The PCR ran on 60 Vbeta and 13 Jbeta primers. Assay used: immunoSEQ multiplex PCR; TCRdb lists only in-frame clones, some missing. The sample has over 250,000 clones; around 86% are singletons. Source material: PBMCs. The receptors derive from a man aged 35-49 years in good health and CMV-seropositive.

This chain joins TRBV28 and TRBJ1-1, with TRBD1 as a possible D gene (5 bases). CDR1 is MDHEN, CDR2 SYDVKM, per germline. Trimming removed 2 bases from V and 7 bases from J, with 11 bases in between. There are 13 residues in the CDR3. The DNA for the CDR3 is TGTGCCAGCAGTTTAGTCAGGGACTTTGAAGCTTTCTTT. Translated, it gives CASSLVRDFEAFF.

This chain connects TRBV28 to TRBJ2-7; 8 nucleotides match TRBD1. J lost 6 bases, V lost 3 bases, and 7 bases had no gene match. The germline gives CDR1 MDHEN, CDR2 SYDVKM. The length of the CDR3 is 14 residues. The CDR3 bases are TGTGCCAGCAGTTTCCAGGGGGCGCAATCCGAGCAGTACTTC. Protein product: CASSFQGAQSEQYF.

The gene calls are TRBV2 and TRBJ2-1; TRBD2 aligns across 8 bases. The V gene end was trimmed by 10 bases and the J gene end by 4 bases; junction bases not matched to a gene: 9. This CDR3 comprises 14 residues. Germline V gene data show CDR1 as SNHLY and CDR2 as FYNNEI. CDR3 in DNA: TGTGCCACCGCGGGGGGCTCCCTTTACAATGAGCAGTTCTTC. Translated, it gives CATAGGSLYNEQFF.

The V call is TRBV6-1, the J call TRBJ2-1, with D unresolved. The germline V gene has CDR1 MNHNS and CDR2 SASEGT. The CDR3 is 16 amino acids. The V and J ends lost 3 bases and 1 base respectively, with 13 bases between them. CDR3 nucleotide sequence: TGTGCCAGCAGTGAGAGTTCCATCCTTTCCTACAATGAGCAGTTCTTC. It translates to CASSESSILSYNEQFF.

This clone has a handful of counts. Other nucleotide sequences from this sample produce the same CDR3. The chain couples TRBV5-1 to TRBJ1-1; 7 bases fit TRBD1. CDR1 and CDR2 (germline): SGHRS, YFSETQ. V lost 2 bases, J lost 1 base, and 2 bases stayed unmatched. CDR3 length: 14 residues. CDR3: CASSLTGANTEAFF. CDR3 nucleotides: TGCGCCAGCAGCTTAACAGGGGCGAACACTGAAGCTTTCTTT.

The J gene is TRBJ2-1, the V gene TRBV2; perhaps TRBD1 as D (5 bases). The CDR3 spans 12 residues. Trimming cost V 6 bases and J 7 bases, with 10 bases left between them. Germline V gene data show CDR1 as SNHLY and CDR2 as FYNNEI. The CDR3 here is CASRDQGNEQFF. For the CDR3, the DNA is TGTGCCAGCAGAGATCAGGGAAATGAGCAGTTCTTC.

The genes are TRBV13 and TRBJ2-7, with 9 bases that match TRBD2. There are 15 residues in the CDR3. V lost 1 base, J lost 2 bases, and 3 bases stayed unmatched. Germline V CDR1 and CDR2: PRHDT, FYEKMQ (reference sequence). The CDR3 sequence: CASSLVPSGTYEQYF. The CDR3 DNA reads as TGTGCCAGCAGCTTAGTGCCTAGCGGGACCTACGAGCAGTACTTC.

The chain couples TRBV11-2 to TRBJ2-1, with 7 bases lining up with TRBD1. Germline trimming cut 2 bases from V and 8 bases from J; bases unmatched to any gene: 6. The CDR3 length is 14 residues. Germline CDR1 and CDR2: SGHAT and FQNNGV. The CDR3 region is CASSLIPGGHEQFF. CDR3 sequence (DNA): TGTGCCAGCAGCTTAATACCAGGGGGTCATGAGCAGTTCTTC.

This clone was seen a few times. This chain joins TRBV5-1 and TRBJ1-1; D is unclear. V lost 0 bases to trimming and J lost 3 bases, with 6 bases between them. The V gene's germline CDR1 is SGHRS and CDR2 YFSETQ. This CDR3 spans 13 amino acids. The CDR3 nucleotides are TGCGCCAGCAGCTTGGCGGGGTACACTGAAGCTTTCTTT. It codes for CASSLAGYTEAFF.

The chain carries TRBV9 and TRBJ2-7; TRBD1 matches 9 bases. V lost 4 bases, J lost 3 bases, and 5 bases stayed unmatched. Germline CDR1 and CDR2: SGDLS and YYNGEE. This CDR3 is 14 amino acids long. The CDR3 DNA is TGTGCCAGCAGCCCTCGGACAGGGGTCTACGAGCAGTACTTC. Translating gives CASSPRTGVYEQYF.

The chain employs TRBV28 and TRBJ2-7; D is unclear. The germline V gene encodes CDR1 MDHEN and CDR2 SYDVKM. The CDR3 spans 13 residues. V lost 3 bases, J lost 0 bases, and 6 bases lay in between. DNA for the CDR3: TGTGCCAGCAGTTTGGGCAACTCCTACGAGCAGTACTTC. It codes for CASSLGNSYEQYF. The complete variable domain, with remaining parts taken from reference TRBV28 and TRBJ2-7, reads DVKVTQSSRYLVKRTGEKVFLECVQDMDHENMFWYRQDPGLGLRLIYFSYDVKMKEKGDIPEGYSVSREKKERFSLILESASTNQTSMYLCASSLGNSYEQYFGPGTRLTVT.

This clone was seen more than once but under ten times. This chain connects TRBV2 to TRBJ1-4; possible D gene TRBD1, 6 bases. Germline CDR1 and CDR2: SNHLY and FYNNEI. Between the trimmed V and J ends, which lost 7 bases and 5 bases, there was a span of 11 bases. The CDR3 contains 13 residues. CDR3 residues: CASTGQLNEKLFF. Here the CDR3 DNA reads TGTGCCAGCACCGGACAGCTAAATGAAAAACTGTTTTTT. Complete variable domain (other parts from reference TRBV2 and TRBJ1-4): EPEVTQTPSHQVTQMGQEVILRCVPISNHLYFYWYRQILGQKVEFLVSFYNNEISEKSEIFDDQFSVERPDGSNFTLKIRSTKLEDSAMYFCASTGQLNEKLFFGSGTQLSVL.

V is TRBV6-5 and J is TRBJ2-7, with a weak D call TRBD1 (6 bases). Trimming left V 4 bases short and J 6 bases short, with 16 bases between. The CDR3 extends over 14 amino acids. From germline, CDR1 is MNHEY and CDR2 SVGAGI. The CDR3 region is CASSFRVVGGEQYF. The CDR3 DNA follows: TGTGCCAGCAGTTTCCGGGTCGTAGGGGGCGAGCAGTACTTC.

This chain uses TRBV28 with TRBJ2-1, with 10 bases identical to TRBD2. Per the germline V gene, CDR1 is MDHEN and CDR2 is SYDVKM. After removal of 8 bases from V and 2 bases from J, the junction contained 0 bases not matched to a gene. The CDR3 is made up of 13 amino acids. CDR3 nucleotides: TGTGCCAGCGGACTAGCGGCCTACAATGAGCAGTTCTTC. Encoded protein: CASGLAAYNEQFF.

The rearrangement joins TRBV7-9 to TRBJ2-7, with TRBD1 matching 9 bases. The CDR3 totals 15 residues. Germline V CDR1 and CDR2: SEHNR, FQNEAQ (reference sequence). The J segment lost 5 bases and the V segment lost 1 base, leaving 6 bases of the junction unmatched. Written as DNA, the CDR3 is TGTGCCAGCAGCTTAGGCCGGACAGGGGTCCACGAGCAGTACTTC. This gives the protein CASSLGRTGVHEQYF.

The chain is built from TRBV7-9 and TRBJ2-7; a weak D match, TRBD2 (5 bases). Trimming shortened V by 6 bases and J by 6 bases, and 15 bases separated the two germline ends. The CDR3 is 13 amino acids. CDR1 and CDR2 (germline): SEHNR, FQNEAQ (reference sequence). The CDR3 region has the DNA TGTGCCAGCAGGGGAGTGGGTCAGCCCGAGCAGTACTTC. As protein: CASRGVGQPEQYF.

The CDR3, as DNA: TGCAGCGTTGAGGGTCAGGGGACGACCTACGAGCAGTACTTC. Translation: CSVEGQGTTYEQYF. V is TRBV29-1 and J is TRBJ2-7; maybe TRBD1 (6 bases). V lost 3 bases and J lost 2, with 14 bases in between. The length of the CDR3 is 14 residues. The germline CDR1 and CDR2 sequences are SQVTM and ANQGSEA.

The genes are TRBV10-2 and TRBJ2-1; TRBD2 matches 11 bases. The length of the CDR3 is 15 residues. The V gene end was trimmed by 3 bases and the J gene end by 7 bases; junction bases not matched to a gene: 5. Germline CDR1 is WSHSY and CDR2 is SAAADI. CDR3 amino acids: CASSEATSGTNEQFF. CDR3 sequence (DNA): TGCGCCAGCAGTGAAGCGACTAGCGGGACTAATGAGCAGTTCTTC.

CDR3 sequence: CASSQDGARSWDEQFF. The CDR3 region has the DNA TGCGCCAGCAGCCAAGATGGGGCTAGGTCCTGGGATGAGCAGTTCTTC. The chain joins TRBV4-3 to TRBJ2-1; D might be TRBD1 (5 bases). The CDR3 is 16 amino acids. Germline CDR1 is LGHNA and CDR2 is YSLEER. The V gene lost 0 bases and the J gene lost 8 bases, with 17 bases spanning the gap.

V usage is TRBV27 and J usage is TRBJ2-5; weak D call: TRBD1 (6 bases). The J call is uncertain, as TRBJ2-7 better fits the DNA end. CDR3 size: 14 residues. Germline loops: CDR1 MNHEY, CDR2 SMNVEV (reference sequence). For the CDR3, the DNA is TGTGCCAGCAGTTGGCAGGGGAGCTCCTACGAGCAGTACTTC. Protein sequence: CASSWQGSSYEQYF.

The chain couples TRBV5-1 to TRBJ2-5; no clear D. The closer fit of TRBJ2-7 to the DNA end suggests the J call may be wrong. Germline values: CDR1 SGHRS, CDR2 YFSETQ. This CDR3 has 13 residues. CDR3: CASSLDGDYEQYF. CDR3 nucleotide sequence: TGCGCCAGCAGCTTGGACGGAGATTACGAGCAGTACTTC.

CDR3: CASSLSGAPYEQYF. In nucleotides, the CDR3 is TGTGCCAGCAGTTTATCTGGGGCACCCTACGAGCAGTACTTC. The rearrangement uses TRBV27 and TRBJ2-7, with TRBD1 as a possible D gene (5 bases). The germline V gene encodes CDR1 MNHEY and CDR2 SMNVEV (reference sequence). The V end was cut by 0 bases, the J end by 2 bases, with 8 bases between. This CDR3 has 14 residues.